This T cell receptor beta chain derives from a study of blood T cell repertoires in COVID-19. Study information: Italy, Spain and the United States were the sources of the convalescent and acute COVID-19 samples. T cells, B-cell-depleted T cells, or PBMCs supplied cDNA or gDNA.

Seattle enrolled patients during active infection and tracked them longitudinally. How the authors handled the data: Cell counts per sample came from amplifying reference gene primers. The method was immunoSEQ multiplex PCR; TCRdb's version includes in-frame clones alone and lacks a portion of them. That table furnishes V, J and clone size, whereas the DNA furnished D and trimming. The sample has about 370,000 clones, more than 80% seen once. Germline trimming cut 4 bases from V and 9 bases from J; bases unmatched to any gene: 11. CDR1 is SEHNR and CDR2 is FQNEAQ in the germline V gene (reference sequence). This CDR3 spans 16 amino acids.

This sequence originates from a woman in her twenties or thirties with COVID-19, enrolled during active disease. The chain joins TRBV7-9 to TRBJ1-5; TRBD1 agrees at 11 bases. The sequenced sample consisted of peripheral blood. The CDR3 region is CASSSRTGGREWPQHF. CDR3 nucleotide sequence: TGTGCCAGCAGCTCCAGGACAGGGGGCAGGGAGTGGCCCCAGCATTTT. Full variable domain (rest looked up from reference TRBV7-9 and TRBJ1-5): DTGVSQNPRHKITKRGQNVTFRCDPISEHNRLYWYRQTLGQGPEFLTYFQNEAQLEKSRLLSDRFSAERPKGSFSTLEIQRTEQGDSAMYLCASSSRTGGREWPQHFGDGTRLSIL.